These 24 T cell receptor beta chains came from one sample sequenced in a study of CD8 T cells in ankylosing spondylitis. TCRdb re-called the 5' RACE reads through MiXCR, storing one row per CDR3 protein. The data contain hundreds of thousands of distinct CDR3 sequences, about 30% of them singletons. Material for sequencing was blood, either unsorted or a sorted T cell fraction (not recorded which). These receptors were taken from a male donor with ankylosing spondylitis or in good health (not recorded which).

This CDR3 is CSARVTSDDHNEQFF. The CDR3 DNA follows: TGCAGTGCTAGAGTCACTAGCGACGACCACAATGAGCAGTTCTTC. The chain joins TRBV20-1 to TRBJ2-1, with TRBD2 matching 7 bases. Germline V gene lookup returns CDR1 DFQATT and CDR2 SNEGSKA (reference sequence). This CDR3 has 15 amino acids. Germline trimming cut 1 base from V and 5 bases from J; bases unmatched to any gene: 8.

This clonotype was counted only a few times. The chain links TRBV28 to TRBJ1-2; 8 bases are shared with TRBD1. CDR1 and CDR2 from the germline V gene are MDHEN and SYDVKM. The CDR3 is made up of 14 amino acids. The trim removed 5 bases at V and 5 bases at J, leaving 7 bases unmatched. This CDR3 reads CASSVTGGSYGYTF. The CDR3, as DNA: TGTGCCAGCAGTGTCACAGGGGGGAGTTATGGCTACACCTTC.

The gene calls are TRBV7-2 and TRBJ2-2; D unresolved. Germline CDR1 SGHTA, CDR2 FQGNSA. The CDR3 totals 13 residues. Trimming removed 2 bases at V and 6 bases at J, with 7 bases between. The CDR3 sequence: CASSLLPPGELFF. The CDR3 bases are TGTGCCAGCAGCTTACTTCCCCCCGGGGAGCTGTTTTTT. Full variable domain (missing parts from reference TRBV7-2 and TRBJ2-2): GAGVSQSPSNKVTEKGKDVELRCDPISGHTALYWYRQSLGQGLEFLIYFQGNSAPDKSGLPSDRFSAERTGGSVSTLTIQRTQQEDSAVYLCASSLLPPGELFFGEGSRLTVL.

The sample holds a few counts of this clonotype. V and J are TRBV7-2 and TRBJ2-1; D is uncertain. The CDR3 covers 12 residues. Germline CDR1 reads SGHTA; CDR2 reads FQGNSA. V was pared by 1 base and J by 13 bases, with 11 bases between. This chain's CDR3 is CASSLVGSSQFF. The DNA of the CDR3 is TGTGCCAGCAGCTTAGTGGGGTCCTCTCAGTTCTTC. Based on the CDR3 plus reference TRBV7-2 and TRBJ2-1, the full variable domain is GAGVSQSPSNKVTEKGKDVELRCDPISGHTALYWYRQSLGQGLEFLIYFQGNSAPDKSGLPSDRFSAERTGGSVSTLTIQRTQQEDSAVYLCASSLVGSSQFFGPGTRLTVL.

In its sample, this clonotype was seen a few times. V and J are TRBV27 and TRBJ2-7; D is unresolved. CDR3 length: 15 amino acids. Germline CDR1 MNHEY, CDR2 SMNVEV (reference sequence). V was trimmed by 0 bases and J by 3 bases, leaving 12 bases between them. CDR3 DNA: TGTGCCAGCAGTTTATCCTCAGGTACCGTCTACGAGCAGTACTTC. This sequence encodes CASSLSSGTVYEQYF.

The CDR3 DNA reads as TGCGCCAGCAGCCAATTGGGACAGGCGAACTATGGCTACACCTTC. Amino acids: CASSQLGQANYGYTF. The chain couples TRBV4-1 to TRBJ1-2, with TRBD1 matching over 8 bases. This CDR3 contains 15 residues. The germline V gene has CDR1 MGHRA and CDR2 YSYEKL. V was pared by 2 bases and J by 2 bases, with 4 bases of the junction left unmatched.

The chain recombines TRBV12-3 or TRBV12-4 with TRBJ1-4; D perhaps matches TRBD1 (6 bases). The CDR3 totals 14 residues. Trimming pared 5 bases from V and 5 bases from J, leaving 12 bases between. CDR3 in amino acids: CASSLGTPNEKLFF. Here the CDR3 DNA reads TGTGCCAGCAGTCTCGGGACACCGAATGAAAAACTGTTTTTT.

This clonotype was counted many times. The chain links TRBV29-1 to TRBJ2-5; the D call may be TRBD1 or TRBD2 (5 bases each). V dropped 3 bases and J dropped 4 bases, with 15 bases sitting between them. The V gene's germline CDR1 is SQVTM and CDR2 ANQGSEA. There are 14 residues in the CDR3. In DNA, the CDR3 is TGCAGCGTTGAGGGGACGGAGGTAGGAGAGACCCAGTACTTC. Its translation: CSVEGTEVGETQYF.

The DNA of the CDR3 is TGTGCCAGCAGTACCCGGGACAGGGCGGATAATGAGCAGTTCTTC. This encodes CASSTRDRADNEQFF. This chain links TRBV7-9 with TRBJ2-1, with 9 bases lining up with TRBD1. This CDR3 spans 15 amino acids. Germline V CDR1 and CDR2: SEHNR, FQNEAQ (reference sequence). J lost 7 bases, V lost 6 bases, and 10 bases had no gene match.

This clonotype was observed a handful of times. For the CDR3, the DNA is TGTGCCAGCAGCGCCGGACAGGCCTCTAACTATGGCTACACCTTC. This codes for CASSAGQASNYGYTF. V is TRBV5-6 and J is TRBJ1-2, with 7 bases that match TRBD1. The CDR3 runs to 15 residues. Germline V gives CDR1 SGHDT, CDR2 YYEEEE. The trim removed 4 bases at V and 0 bases at J, leaving 6 bases unmatched.

This clonotype came up a few times. The chain employs TRBV12-3 or TRBV12-4 and TRBJ2-3; possible D gene TRBD1, 7 bases. Trimming left V 6 bases short and J 2 bases short, with 12 bases between. The CDR3 consists of 14 residues. The CDR3 loop is CASRLRGATDTQYF. CDR3 bases: TGTGCCAGCAGGCTCAGGGGGGCCACAGATACGCAGTATTTT.

The rearrangement uses TRBV12-3 or TRBV12-4 and TRBJ2-7, with 7 bases lining up with TRBD1. The CDR3 consists of 15 residues. Trimming at V came to 3 bases and at J to 6 bases, leaving 11 bases not matched to a gene. CDR3 nucleotides: TGTGCCAGCAGTTTGGCAGGGGGTGATATCGGCGAGCAGTACTTC. Translated: CASSLAGGDIGEQYF.

V usage is TRBV29-1 and J usage is TRBJ2-1; no reliable D call. This CDR3 has 12 residues. Germline-derived CDR1 and CDR2 are SQVTM and ANQGSEA. V shed 0 bases and J shed 15 bases, with 15 bases lying between them. CDR3 sequence: CSVEDGPELRFF. The CDR3 DNA is TGCAGCGTTGAAGATGGGCCGGAGTTGCGGTTCTTC.

The chain is built from TRBV27 and TRBJ2-3; D gene uncertain. Germline CDR1 and CDR2: MNHEY and SMNVEV (reference sequence). The CDR3 is made up of 14 amino acids. V was trimmed by 4 bases and J by 3 bases, leaving 11 bases between them. CDR3 protein: CASSSIGPTDTQYF. The CDR3 DNA sequence: TGTGCCAGCAGTTCGATCGGACCAACAGATACGCAGTATTTT.

This clonotype has a handful of counts. This chain links TRBV7-6 with TRBJ1-5; D ambiguous. This CDR3 spans 15 amino acids. Looked up from germline, CDR1 is SGHVS and CDR2 is FNYEAQ. Trimming removed 4 bases at V and 3 bases at J, with 13 bases between. The CDR3 coding sequence is TGTGCCAGCAGCTCCCGGCTAGGGCCCAATCAGCCCCAGCATTTT. Protein: CASSSRLGPNQPQHF.

This clonotype has a handful of counts. The J gene is TRBJ2-1, the V gene TRBV20-1; D gene ambiguous. Per the germline V gene, CDR1 is DFQATT and CDR2 is SNEGSKA (reference sequence). V dropped 5 bases and J dropped 9 bases, with 8 bases sitting between them. The CDR3 is made up of 10 amino acids. In DNA form, the CDR3 reads TGCAGTGCTGTAGGGTTTGAGCAGTTCTTC. Protein: CSAVGFEQFF.

The rearrangement links TRBV7-6 to TRBJ2-7; D is possibly TRBD1 or TRBD2 (5 bases each). The length of the CDR3 is 15 residues. Germline V gene data show CDR1 as SGHVS and CDR2 as FNYEAQ. The V end lost 0 bases, the J end lost 0 bases, and 9 bases lay between the germline ends. This chain's CDR3 is CASSLAGESSYEQYF. For the CDR3, the DNA is TGTGCCAGCAGCTTAGCGGGGGAGAGCTCCTACGAGCAGTACTTC.

J is TRBJ2-1 and V is TRBV10-3, with TRBD2 as a possible D gene (5 bases). The V end was cut by 4 bases, the J end by 0 bases, with 10 bases between. The CDR3 runs to 15 residues. Per the germline V gene, CDR1 is ENHRY and CDR2 is SYGVKD. CDR3 nucleotide sequence: TGTGCCATCAGTGGACCGGGATACTCCTACAATGAGCAGTTCTTC. Translated: CAISGPGYSYNEQFF.

The chain has TRBV12-3 or TRBV12-4 and TRBJ1-5; D might be TRBD1 (5 bases). The CDR3 contains 15 residues. The V end lost 2 bases, the J end lost 5 bases, and 13 bases lay between the germline ends. The CDR3 sequence is CASSLSGREDQPQHF. CDR3 nucleotides: TGTGCCAGCAGTTTATCTGGCAGGGAGGATCAGCCCCAGCATTTT.

V and J are TRBV5-6 and TRBJ2-7; 7 positions agree with TRBD1. This CDR3 has 15 residues. V dropped 7 bases and J dropped 3; count of bases not matched to a gene: 13. Looked up from germline, CDR1 is SGHDT and CDR2 is YYEEEE. The CDR3 loop reads CASGPAWTGRYEQYF. CDR3 coding DNA: TGTGCCAGCGGCCCCGCCTGGACAGGCCGCTACGAGCAGTACTTC.

The gene calls are TRBV10-3 and TRBJ2-5; TRBD1 matches at 10 bases. V shed 5 bases, J shed 5 bases, and the junction held 8 bases outside the gene matches. The CDR3 consists of 15 residues. Germline-derived CDR1 and CDR2 are ENHRY and SYGVKD. The CDR3: CAISFGDRGRETQYF. Here the CDR3 DNA reads TGTGCCATCAGTTTTGGGGACAGGGGTCGGGAGACCCAGTACTTC.

The chain is built from TRBV3-1 and TRBJ1-2; TRBD1 agrees at 7 bases. CDR1 LGHDT and CDR2 YNNKEL come from the germline V gene (reference sequence). The junction had 9 bases not matched to a gene; V was cut back by 4 bases and J by 4 bases. The CDR3 sequence is 15 residues long. DNA of the CDR3: TGTGCCAGCAGCCCCCCGGAACAGGGGAGCTATGGCTACACCTTC. It yields the protein CASSPPEQGSYGYTF.

The V gene is TRBV24-1, the J gene TRBJ2-5; 7 nucleotides match TRBD1. The CDR3 runs to 15 residues. Germline CDR1 and CDR2: KGHDR and SFDVKD. With 4 bases clipped from V and 5 bases from J, the junction kept 9 bases outside the gene matches. The CDR3 region is CATSEETGVGETQYF. The CDR3 DNA reads as TGTGCCACCAGTGAAGAAACAGGGGTCGGCGAGACCCAGTACTTC.

The chain employs TRBV7-9 and TRBJ1-3, with D possibly matching TRBD1 (5 bases). The CDR3 totals 14 residues. The germline V gene encodes CDR1 SEHNR and CDR2 FQNEAQ (reference sequence). V gave up 0 bases and J gave up 7 bases, with 10 bases separating them. As DNA, the CDR3 is TGTGCCAGCAGCTTAGCCGGGACGACTAACACCATATATTTT. It translates to CASSLAGTTNTIYF.